This TCR beta chain was found in a study of blood T cell repertoires in COVID-19. Study at large: Specimens from acute and convalescent COVID-19 originated in the United States, Italy and Spain. Nucleic acid was either cDNA or gDNA, and it came from T cells, B-cell-depleted T cells, or PBMCs.

Germline CDR1 ENHRY, CDR2 SYGVKD. The CDR3 spans 10 residues. V was pared by 8 bases and J by 7 bases, with 6 bases between. Original processing methods: Scientists estimated how many nucleated cells there were by amplifying reference gene primers. Profiling relied on immunoSEQ multiplex PCR, and the TCRdb table lists in-frame clones only, not all of them. The V and J calls and clone size come from that table; D and trimming were worked out from the DNA. The data show approximately 180,000 clones, around nine tenths seen once. This chain connects TRBV10-3 to TRBJ2-1, with D unresolved. This receptor was taken from a man aged 55 to 70 with active or convalescent COVID-19. The sample consisted of peripheral blood. The CDR3 spells CAIGANEQFF. The CDR3 DNA is TGTGCCATCGGAGCTAATGAGCAGTTCTTC.